Listed below are T cell receptor beta chains from one sample, sequenced in a study of blood T cell repertoires in COVID-19. This table comes from immunoSEQ multiplex PCR, and its TCRdb copy is limited to in-frame clones, with some not included. Here the sample spans nearly 70,000 clones, around 88% being singletons. Input material: peripheral blood. The receptors shown here come from a woman in her seventies with acute or convalescent COVID-19. CDR3s include the opening cysteine and the closing phenylalanine or tryptophan. Each record gives: V gene, J gene, clone size, D gene, CDR3 protein, CDR3 DNA. A D gene is named only where the DNA matches it firmly. Size tells how often a clone was seen (once, few, many) or the class of an expanded clone, and some rows leave it out.

v_gene: TRBV7-9; j_gene: TRBJ2-1; abundance: -; d_gene: -; CDR3aa: CASSLGMGVRENEQFF; CDR3nt: TGTGCCAGCAGCTTAGGAATGGGAGTAAGGGAAAATGAGCAGTTCTTC
v_gene: TRBV28; j_gene: TRBJ2-3; abundance: -; d_gene: TRBD2; CDR3aa: CASSPGLAGGRDTQYF; CDR3nt: TGTGCCAGCAGTCCGGGACTAGCGGGAGGGCGAGATACGCAGTATTTT
v_gene: TRBV7-9; j_gene: TRBJ1-1; abundance: -; d_gene: -; CDR3aa: CASSLGTYTEAFF; CDR3nt: TGTGCCAGCAGCTTAGGTACTTACACTGAAGCTTTCTTT
v_gene: TRBV10-3; j_gene: TRBJ1-1; abundance: -; d_gene: -; CDR3aa: CAISLQENTEAFF; CDR3nt: TGTGCCATCAGCTTACAGGAGAACACTGAAGCTTTCTTT
v_gene: TRBV3-1/TRBV3-2; j_gene: TRBJ1-2; abundance: -; d_gene: -; CDR3aa: CASSQGEGNGGYTF; CDR3nt: TGTGCCAGCAGCCAAGGCGAGGGTAACGGTGGCTACACCTTC
v_gene: TRBV5-4; j_gene: TRBJ2-4; abundance: once; d_gene: -; CDR3aa: CASSSGRQRYF; CDR3nt: TGTGCCAGCAGCTCCGGCCGACAGCGGTACTTC
v_gene: TRBV11-2; j_gene: TRBJ2-7; abundance: -; d_gene: -; CDR3aa: CASSFDPGGTYEQYF; CDR3nt: TGTGCCAGCAGCTTCGATCCAGGGGGGACCTACGAGCAGTACTTC
v_gene: TRBV10-3; j_gene: TRBJ1-5; abundance: -; d_gene: TRBD1; CDR3aa: CATAGQGSDQPQHF; CDR3nt: TGTGCCACCGCTGGACAGGGGAGCGATCAGCCCCAGCATTTT
v_gene: TRBV5-1; j_gene: TRBJ1-2; abundance: -; d_gene: -; CDR3aa: CASSSDNQFGYTF; CDR3nt: TGCGCCAGCAGCTCAGACAATCAGTTTGGCTACACCTTC
v_gene: TRBV6-2/TRBV6-3; j_gene: TRBJ1-5; abundance: -; d_gene: -; CDR3aa: CASSTPWTELNSNQPQHF; CDR3nt: TGTGCCAGCAGTACTCCCTGGACAGAGCTTAATAGCAATCAGCCCCAGCATTTT
v_gene: TRBV28; j_gene: TRBJ1-1; abundance: -; d_gene: -; CDR3aa: CASSGGGPAFF; CDR3nt: TGTGCCAGCAGTGGAGGTGGGCCAGCTTTCTTT
v_gene: TRBV4-1; j_gene: TRBJ2-3; abundance: -; d_gene: -; CDR3aa: CASSQRQDFISDF; CDR3nt: TGCGCCAGCAGCCAGAGACAGGACTTTATCTCGGATTTT
v_gene: TRBV12-3/TRBV12-4; j_gene: TRBJ1-2; abundance: -; d_gene: -; CDR3aa: CASSLGLRGGYTF; CDR3nt: TGTGCCAGCAGTTTAGGATTAAGGGGTGGCTACACCTTC
v_gene: TRBV30; j_gene: TRBJ2-6; abundance: -; d_gene: -; CDR3aa: CAWSGRSVGVLSSGANVLTF; CDR3nt: TGTGCCTGGAGTGGGCGAAGTGTAGGGGTTCTGAGCTCTGGGGCCAACGTCCTGACTTTC
v_gene: TRBV4-1; j_gene: TRBJ1-1; abundance: -; d_gene: TRBD1; CDR3aa: CASRRTGGGTEAFF; CDR3nt: TGCGCCAGCAGGAGGACAGGGGGAGGAACTGAAGCTTTCTTT
v_gene: TRBV19; j_gene: TRBJ1-5; abundance: -; d_gene: TRBD1; CDR3aa: CASSIQGTGGFQPQHF; CDR3nt: TGTGCCAGTAGTATCCAGGGGACAGGGGGATTTCAGCCCCAGCATTTT
v_gene: TRBV7-9; j_gene: TRBJ1-4; abundance: -; d_gene: -; CDR3aa: CASSSRTAPGEKLFF; CDR3nt: TGTGCCAGCAGCTCCCGGACAGCACCGGGTGAAAAACTGTTTTTT
v_gene: TRBV7-3; j_gene: TRBJ1-1; abundance: -; d_gene: -; CDR3aa: CASSLIRDSEAFF; CDR3nt: TGTGCCAGCAGCTTAATCAGGGACTCTGAAGCTTTCTTT
v_gene: TRBV3-1/TRBV3-2; j_gene: TRBJ1-1; abundance: -; d_gene: -; CDR3aa: CASSPQVNTEAFF; CDR3nt: TGTGCCAGCAGCCCACAGGTGAACACTGAAGCTTTCTTT
v_gene: TRBV18; j_gene: TRBJ1-3; abundance: -; d_gene: -; CDR3aa: CASSTQQGNGNTIYF; CDR3nt: TGTGCCAGCTCAACTCAACAGGGAAATGGAAACACCATATATTTT
v_gene: TRBV6-5; j_gene: TRBJ1-4; abundance: -; d_gene: TRBD1; CDR3aa: CASSDRDRLNEKLFF; CDR3nt: TGTGCCAGCAGCGACCGGGACAGGCTAAATGAAAAACTGTTTTTT
v_gene: TRBV15; j_gene: TRBJ1-3; abundance: -; d_gene: -; CDR3aa: CATSPPQGLSSGNTIYF; CDR3nt: TGTGCCACCAGCCCTCCTCAAGGACTCAGCTCTGGAAACACCATATATTTT
v_gene: TRBV5-6; j_gene: TRBJ2-5; abundance: -; d_gene: -; CDR3aa: CASSFARGVGETQYF; CDR3nt: TGTGCCAGCAGCTTTGCCAGGGGCGTGGGGGAGACCCAGTACTTC
v_gene: TRBV19; j_gene: TRBJ1-5; abundance: -; d_gene: -; CDR3aa: CASSIGPRGPYSNQPQHF; CDR3nt: TGTGCCAGTAGTATAGGACCCCGCGGCCCTTATAGCAATCAGCCCCAGCATTTT
v_gene: TRBV7-3; j_gene: TRBJ1-6; abundance: -; d_gene: -; CDR3aa: CASSRGLGLSPLHF; CDR3nt: TGTGCCAGCAGCCGAGGACTCGGGCTCTCACCCCTCCACTTT
v_gene: TRBV5-1; j_gene: TRBJ1-1; abundance: -; d_gene: TRBD1; CDR3aa: CASSRTGARLDTEAFF; CDR3nt: TGCGCCAGCAGCCGGACAGGGGCCCGCCTGGACACTGAAGCTTTCTTT
v_gene: TRBV14; j_gene: TRBJ2-3; abundance: -; d_gene: TRBD2; CDR3aa: CASSQILAASTDTQYF; CDR3nt: TGTGCCAGCAGCCAGATACTAGCGGCGAGCACAGATACGCAGTATTTT
v_gene: TRBV5-4; j_gene: TRBJ1-1; abundance: -; d_gene: TRBD1; CDR3aa: CASSHRGFGEAFF; CDR3nt: TGTGCCAGCAGTCACAGGGGGTTCGGTGAAGCTTTCTTT
v_gene: TRBV5-8; j_gene: TRBJ1-6; abundance: -; d_gene: -; CDR3aa: CASSLRSTQDSPLHF; CDR3nt: TGTGCCAGCAGCTTGAGGTCTACCCAGGATTCACCCCTCCACTTT
v_gene: TRBV2; j_gene: TRBJ2-7; abundance: -; d_gene: -; CDR3aa: CASSGTGRWGSYEQYF; CDR3nt: TGTGCCAGCAGTGGTACAGGGCGTTGGGGCTCCTACGAGCAGTACTTC
v_gene: TRBV28; j_gene: TRBJ1-2; abundance: -; d_gene: -; CDR3aa: CASSLNPGYGYTF; CDR3nt: TGTGCCAGCAGTCTCAACCCAGGTTATGGCTACACCTTC
v_gene: TRBV5-3; j_gene: TRBJ2-5; abundance: -; d_gene: TRBD2; CDR3aa: CARSCALTSGISFRGETQYF; CDR3nt: TGTGCCAGAAGCTGTGCCCTAACTAGCGGGATAAGTTTTCGCGGAGAGACCCAGTACTTC
v_gene: TRBV28; j_gene: TRBJ1-5; abundance: -; d_gene: TRBD1; CDR3aa: CASSIRQGRTNQPQHF; CDR3nt: TGTGCCAGCAGTATAAGACAGGGTAGGACCAATCAGCCCCAGCATTTT
v_gene: TRBV9; j_gene: TRBJ1-5; abundance: -; d_gene: TRBD1; CDR3aa: CASSAGQTRGGPQHF; CDR3nt: TGTGCCAGCAGCGCGGGACAGACAAGAGGGGGGCCCCAGCATTTT
v_gene: TRBV27; j_gene: TRBJ1-4; abundance: -; d_gene: TRBD1; CDR3aa: CASRDGARQGEKLFF; CDR3nt: TGTGCCAGCAGGGATGGCGCGAGACAGGGCGAAAAACTGTTTTTT
v_gene: TRBV20-1; j_gene: TRBJ2-2; abundance: -; d_gene: TRBD1; CDR3aa: CSAMGTGNLFF; CDR3nt: TGCAGTGCTATGGGGACAGGGAATCTGTTTTTT
v_gene: TRBV6-6; j_gene: TRBJ1-6; abundance: few; d_gene: TRBD1; CDR3aa: CASSYDRASYNSPLHF; CDR3nt: TGTGCCAGCAGTTACGACAGGGCAAGTTATAATTCACCCCTCCACTTT
v_gene: TRBV28; j_gene: TRBJ1-2; abundance: -; d_gene: -; CDR3aa: CASSLNPPRDGYTF; CDR3nt: TGTGCCAGCAGTTTGAACCCCCCCAGGGATGGCTACACCTTC
v_gene: TRBV9; j_gene: TRBJ1-3; abundance: -; d_gene: TRBD1; CDR3aa: CASSAGGFGNTIYF; CDR3nt: TGTGCCAGCAGCGCAGGGGGATTTGGAAACACCATATATTTT
v_gene: TRBV28; j_gene: TRBJ1-4; abundance: -; d_gene: -; CDR3aa: CASSLTTPEKLFF; CDR3nt: TGTGCCAGCAGTCTAACGACACCTGAAAAACTGTTTTTT
v_gene: TRBV11-2; j_gene: TRBJ2-7; abundance: -; d_gene: -; CDR3aa: CASSLGSELAHEQYF; CDR3nt: TGTGCCAGCAGCTTAGGCTCCGAGCTAGCCCACGAGCAGTACTTC
v_gene: TRBV9; j_gene: TRBJ2-7; abundance: -; d_gene: TRBD1; CDR3aa: CASSEDRGPYEQYF; CDR3nt: TGTGCCAGCAGCGAGGACAGGGGACCCTACGAGCAGTACTTC
v_gene: TRBV4-1; j_gene: TRBJ1-6; abundance: -; d_gene: -; CDR3aa: CASSRDTSSYNSPLHF; CDR3nt: TGCGCCAGCAGTCGGGACACCAGCTCCTATAATTCACCCCTCCACTTT
v_gene: TRBV14; j_gene: TRBJ2-7; abundance: -; d_gene: -; CDR3aa: CASSLQTGSYEQYF; CDR3nt: TGTGCCAGCAGCCTTCAGACGGGGTCCTACGAGCAGTACTTC
v_gene: TRBV19; j_gene: TRBJ2-3; abundance: -; d_gene: -; CDR3aa: CASSIHRFTDTQYF; CDR3nt: TGTGCCAGTAGTATCCACAGGTTCACAGATACGCAGTATTTT
v_gene: TRBV3-1/TRBV3-2; j_gene: TRBJ2-3; abundance: -; d_gene: TRBD2; CDR3aa: CASSQGLAGGTGDTQYF; CDR3nt: TGTGCCAGCAGCCAAGGACTAGCGGGAGGAACGGGGGATACGCAGTATTTT
v_gene: TRBV11-2; j_gene: TRBJ1-2; abundance: once; d_gene: -; CDR3aa: CASSLEASGNYGYTF; CDR3nt: TGTGCCAGCAGCTTAGAGGCCAGCGGGAACTATGGCTACACCTTC
v_gene: TRBV28; j_gene: TRBJ1-2; abundance: -; d_gene: TRBD1; CDR3aa: CASTGQGFGYTF; CDR3nt: TGTGCCAGCACGGGACAGGGGTTCGGCTACACCTTC